This T cell receptor (beta chain) was observed in a study of T cell repertoires in cytomegalovirus infection. As for the study in general: In public TCR beta signatures, there were indications of both CMV infection and matching HLA type. The study's findings and limits: Cumulative public TCR beta family frequency identified carriers of CMV plus the relevant HLA. HLA-C-restricted, CMV-specific TCR beta clonotypes were dominant ex vivo.

The V and J ends lost 0 bases and 4 bases respectively, with 4 bases between them. The CDR3 sequence is 12 residues long. CDR1 and CDR2 (germline): GTSNPN, SVGIG (reference sequence). This clonotype was picked up a small number of times. Its antigen is not identified. TCRdb used MiXCR to reprocess the reads, holding one entry per CDR3 protein. The sample shows 300,000 or so distinct CDR3 sequences, 25% of them seen only once. The V gene is TRBV30, the J gene TRBJ2-1; no clear D gene. The specimen was cultured PBMCs, collected from culture after CMV antigen stimulation. This TCR derives from a human donor in good health (CMV status not recorded). Some clones in this sample may be carry-over from other donors' samples. CDR3 residues: CAWSVRYNEQFF. As DNA, the CDR3 is TGTGCCTGGAGTGTACGGTACAATGAGCAGTTCTTC.